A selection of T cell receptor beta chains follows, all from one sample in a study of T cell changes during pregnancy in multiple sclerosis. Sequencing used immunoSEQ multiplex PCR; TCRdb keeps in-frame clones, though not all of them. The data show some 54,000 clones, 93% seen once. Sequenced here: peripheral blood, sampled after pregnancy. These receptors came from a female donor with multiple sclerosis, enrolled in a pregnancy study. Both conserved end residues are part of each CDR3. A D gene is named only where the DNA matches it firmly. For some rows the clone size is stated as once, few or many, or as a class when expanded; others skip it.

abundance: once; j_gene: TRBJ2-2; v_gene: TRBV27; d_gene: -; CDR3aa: CASSLSGNTGELFF; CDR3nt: TGTGCCAGCAGTTTGAGCGGGAACACCGGGGAGCTGTTTTTT
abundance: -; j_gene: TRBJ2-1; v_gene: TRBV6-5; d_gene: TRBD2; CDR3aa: CASSYSGRGYNEQFF; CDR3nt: TGTGCCAGCAGTTACTCAGGGCGGGGGTACAATGAGCAGTTCTTC
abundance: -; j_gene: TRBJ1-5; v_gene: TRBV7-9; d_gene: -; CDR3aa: CASSPQGRDQPQHF; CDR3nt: TGTGCCAGCAGCCCGCAGGGAAGGGATCAGCCCCAGCATTTT
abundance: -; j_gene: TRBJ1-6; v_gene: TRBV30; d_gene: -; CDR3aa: CAWSTGWVRSPLHF; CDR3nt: TGTGCCTGGAGTACGGGGTGGGTTAGATCACCCCTCCACTTT
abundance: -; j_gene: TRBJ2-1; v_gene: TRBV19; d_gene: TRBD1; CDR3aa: CASSFQQGDEQFF; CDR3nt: TGTGCCAGTAGTTTCCAACAGGGGGATGAGCAGTTCTTC
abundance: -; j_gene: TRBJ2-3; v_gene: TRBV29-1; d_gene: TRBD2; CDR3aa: CSVGTSGDTQYF; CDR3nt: TGCAGCGTTGGGACTAGCGGGGATACGCAGTATTTT
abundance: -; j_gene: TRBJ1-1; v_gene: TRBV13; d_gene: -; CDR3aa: CANGGGTTEAFF; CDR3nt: TGTGCCAACGGGGGAGGAACGACTGAAGCTTTCTTT
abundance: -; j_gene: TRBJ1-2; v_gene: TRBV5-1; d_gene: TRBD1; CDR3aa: CASSFLTGGGNRDGYTF; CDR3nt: TGCGCCAGCAGCTTTTTGACAGGGGGAGGAAACAGAGATGGCTACACCTTC
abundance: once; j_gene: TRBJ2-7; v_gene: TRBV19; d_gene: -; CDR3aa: CASSRTVSYEQYF; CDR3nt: TGTGCCAGTAGTAGGACAGTATCCTACGAGCAGTACTTC
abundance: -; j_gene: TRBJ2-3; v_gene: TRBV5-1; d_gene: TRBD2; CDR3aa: CASSLTAGERDTQYF; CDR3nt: TGCGCCAGCAGCTTGACGGCGGGAGAAAGAGATACGCAGTATTTT
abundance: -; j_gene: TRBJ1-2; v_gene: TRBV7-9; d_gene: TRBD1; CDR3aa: CASSFPPFGTGDFVDGYTF; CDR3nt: TGTGCCAGCAGCTTTCCCCCCTTTGGGACAGGGGATTTTGTTGATGGCTACACCTTC
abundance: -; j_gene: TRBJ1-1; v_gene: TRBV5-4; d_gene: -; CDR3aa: CASSLGGLAEAFF; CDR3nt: TGTGCCAGCAGCTTGGGAGGTTTAGCTGAAGCTTTCTTT
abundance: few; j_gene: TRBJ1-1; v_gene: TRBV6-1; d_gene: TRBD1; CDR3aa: CASSDRDRVRNTEAFF; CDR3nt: TGTGCCAGCAGTGACCGGGACAGGGTGCGGAACACTGAAGCTTTCTTT
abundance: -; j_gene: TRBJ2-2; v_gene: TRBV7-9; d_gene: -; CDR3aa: CASSNPFPGENTGELFF; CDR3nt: TGTGCCAGCAGCAATCCTTTCCCGGGAGAGAACACCGGGGAGCTGTTTTTT
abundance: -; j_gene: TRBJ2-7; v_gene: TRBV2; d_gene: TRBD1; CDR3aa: CASSLPGQGDNEQYF; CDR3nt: TGTGCCAGCAGTCTCCCGGGACAGGGTGATAACGAGCAGTACTTC
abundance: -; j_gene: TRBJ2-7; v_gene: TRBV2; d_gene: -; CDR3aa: CASSEEVGSGSEQYF; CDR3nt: TGTGCCAGCAGTGAAGAGGTAGGATCAGGATCCGAGCAGTACTTC
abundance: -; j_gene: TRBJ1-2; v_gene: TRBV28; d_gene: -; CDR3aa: CASSPRYGYTF; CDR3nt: TGTGCCAGCAGTCCGAGATATGGCTACACCTTC
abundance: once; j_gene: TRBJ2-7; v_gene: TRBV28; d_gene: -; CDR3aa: CASSSTGPRAYEQYF; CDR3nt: TGTGCCAGCAGCTCAACAGGCCCTCGGGCTTACGAGCAGTACTTC
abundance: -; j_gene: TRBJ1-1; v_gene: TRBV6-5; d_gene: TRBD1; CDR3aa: CASSSGTGVKYTEAFF; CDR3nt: TGTGCCAGCAGTTCCGGGACAGGGGTGAAGTATACTGAAGCTTTCTTT
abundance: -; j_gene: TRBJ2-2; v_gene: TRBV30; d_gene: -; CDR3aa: CAWSKGVRTGELFF; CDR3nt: TGTGCCTGGAGTAAGGGAGTTCGGACCGGGGAGCTGTTTTTT
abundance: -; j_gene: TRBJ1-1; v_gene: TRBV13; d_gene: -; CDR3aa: CASSPASGVGTEAFF; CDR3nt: TGTGCCAGCAGCCCCGCCTCCGGGGTTGGCACTGAAGCTTTCTTT
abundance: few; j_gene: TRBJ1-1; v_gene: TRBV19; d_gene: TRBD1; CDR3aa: CASMTTGVNTEAFF; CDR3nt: TGTGCCAGTATGACGACAGGGGTGAACACTGAAGCTTTCTTT